This T cell receptor (beta chain) is drawn from a study of blood T cell repertoires in COVID-19. About the study: Samples of COVID-19 (acute and convalescent) were obtained from the United States, Italy and Spain. T cells, B-cell-depleted T cells, or PBMCs provided the cDNA or gDNA that served as material.

The germline CDR1 and CDR2 sequences are MNHEY and SMNVEV (reference sequence). Trimming pared 2 bases from V and 4 bases from J, leaving 14 bases between. This CDR3 is 15 amino acids long. In the study's own analysis: Reference gene primer amplification gave estimated nucleated cell counts. Clones were sequenced by immunoSEQ multiplex PCR, and TCRdb holds only the in-frame ones, with some missing. V and J calls and clone size are as listed in that table; D and trimming were resolved from the DNA. Counted here are approximately 80,000 clones, about 87% occurring once; the ten biggest clones make up 7% to 10%.

The sequenced sample was peripheral blood. This receptor was taken from a human donor in a cohort sampled during active COVID-19. The chain links TRBV27 to TRBJ1-2, with a weak D call TRBD1 (6 bases). The CDR3 is CASSLQNREGYGYTF. The CDR3 region has the DNA TGTGCCAGCAGTTTACAGAACAGGGAGGGCTATGGCTACACCTTC.